These 12 T cell receptor beta chains share one sample of origin, sequenced in a study of T cells after yellow fever vaccination. TCRdb re-analysed the 5' RACE reads in MiXCR, keeping a single row per CDR3 protein. The sample carries some 300,000 distinct CDR3 sequences, 8.7% recorded once. Sequenced here: CD4+ T cells sorted from PBMCs, sampled 5 days after the yellow fever booster vaccination. Source of these receptors: a man between 18 and 29 years old who received the YFV17D yellow fever vaccine.

This clonotype was picked up many times. The chain uses TRBV5-6 and TRBJ1-5; unclear D gene. The length of the CDR3 is 14 residues. Trimming shortened V by 0 bases and J by 0 bases, and 4 bases separated the two germline ends. Per the germline V gene, CDR1 is SGHDT and CDR2 is YYEEEE. In DNA, the CDR3 is TGTGCCAGCAGCTTGGATCGTAGCAATCAGCCCCAGCATTTT. Translation: CASSLDRSNQPQHF.

The chain employs TRBV20-1 and TRBJ2-7; 8 nucleotides line up with TRBD2. The CDR3 sequence is 15 residues long. The trim removed 0 bases at V and 3 bases at J, leaving 7 bases unmatched. In germline, CDR1 is DFQATT, CDR2 SNEGSKA (reference sequence). The CDR3 region has the DNA TGCAGTGCTAGAGATCCCGGGGGGGGAAACTACGAGCAGTACTTC. It codes for CSARDPGGGNYEQYF.

The chain couples TRBV7-2 to TRBJ2-5, with D tentatively TRBD2 (6 bases). The CDR3 runs to 14 residues. The germline gives CDR1 SGHTA, CDR2 FQGNSA. Trimming stripped 2 bases from V and 4 bases from J, with 11 bases between. The CDR3 region is CASSLRRLVETQYF. Here the CDR3 DNA reads TGTGCCAGCAGCTTACGAAGACTAGTAGAGACCCAGTACTTC.

V usage is TRBV30 and J usage is TRBJ2-6; D call uncertain. V lost 3 bases, J lost 2 bases, and 5 bases lay in between. In germline, CDR1 is GTSNPN, CDR2 SVGIG (reference sequence). The CDR3 totals 13 residues. The CDR3 region is CAWRFAGANVLTF. CDR3 nucleotides: TGTGCCTGGAGGTTCGCTGGGGCCAACGTCCTGACTTTC.

This clonotype was seen more than once but under ten times. The V gene is TRBV20-1, the J gene TRBJ2-1; tentatively, D is TRBD2 (7 bases). The germline CDR1 and CDR2 sequences are DFQATT and SNEGSKA (reference sequence). The CDR3 consists of 16 residues. The germline V and J ends were trimmed by 0 bases and 7 bases, with 19 bases remaining between them. CDR3 protein: CSAREVNRGAQNEQFF. CDR3 bases: TGCAGTGCTAGAGAAGTGAATCGGGGGGCTCAGAATGAGCAGTTCTTC.

This clonotype was found many times. The chain employs TRBV28 and TRBJ2-6; unclear D gene. Per germline, CDR1 MDHEN and CDR2 SYDVKM. Trimming took off 8 bases at V and 0 bases at J, with 17 bases between the two ends. The CDR3 totals 17 residues. CDR3 DNA: TGTGCCAGCGATAGTAAGGGTTTCCGCTCTGGGGCCAACGTCCTGACTTTC. Translation gives CASDSKGFRSGANVLTF.

This clonotype has ten or more counts. This chain joins TRBV4-2 and TRBJ1-5; 7 nucleotides match TRBD1. Per germline, CDR1 LGHNA and CDR2 YNFKEQ. This CDR3 spans 15 amino acids. The V and J ends lost 0 bases and 7 bases, in that order; junction bases with no gene match: 6. CDR3 bases: TGTGCCAGCAGCCAAGACGACAGGGTTTGGCAGCCCCAGCATTTT. Its translation: CASSQDDRVWQPQHF.

This clonotype has more than one count but fewer than ten. This chain uses TRBV7-2 with TRBJ2-7, with unresolved D. CDR3 size: 14 residues. CDR1 is SGHTA and CDR2 is FQGNSA in the germline V gene. Trimming stripped 4 bases from V and 2 bases from J, with 12 bases between. As DNA, the CDR3 is TGTGCCAGCAGCTACGGTGGAATGCCCTACGAGCAGTACTTC. Translation gives CASSYGGMPYEQYF. The complete variable domain, with remaining parts taken from reference TRBV7-2 and TRBJ2-7, reads GAGVSQSPSNKVTEKGKDVELRCDPISGHTALYWYRQSLGQGLEFLIYFQGNSAPDKSGLPSDRFSAERTGGSVSTLTIQRTQQEDSAVYLCASSYGGMPYEQYFGPGTRLTVT.

This chain joins TRBV5-1 and TRBJ1-1; the D is unclear. This CDR3 has 11 amino acids. Germline V gene lookup returns CDR1 SGHRS and CDR2 YFSETQ. V was pared by 6 bases and J by 6 bases, with 9 bases between. The CDR3 DNA reads TGCGCCAGCAACACGGTAGCTGAAGCTTTCTTT. It specifies CASNTVAEAFF. The full variable domain, its missing parts supplied by reference TRBV5-1 and TRBJ1-1, is KAGVTQTPRYLIKTRGQQVTLSCSPISGHRSVSWYQQTPGQGLQFLFEYFSETQRNKGNFPGRFSGRQFSNSRSEMNVSTLELGDSALYLCASNTVAEAFFGQGTRLTVV.

This CDR3 is CASSQVERVRQGYHTEAFF. The DNA of the CDR3 is TGCGCCAGCAGCCAAGTAGAAAGGGTCAGACAGGGCTACCACACTGAAGCTTTCTTT. The chain combines TRBV4-1 with TRBJ1-1; the match to TRBD1 covers 7 bases. Germline lookup yields CDR1 MGHRA and CDR2 YSYEKL. This CDR3 is built from 19 residues. Unmatched junction bases numbered 17, after V lost 1 base and J lost 3 bases.

This clonotype was detected ten times or more. The chain links TRBV7-2 to TRBJ2-3; D is unclear. Germline V gene sequence: CDR1 SGHTA, CDR2 FQGNSA. The CDR3 is 14 residues long. Between the trimmed V and J ends, which lost 4 bases and 4 bases, there was a span of 12 bases. CDR3: CASSSSVRADTQYF. In nucleotides, the CDR3 is TGTGCCAGCAGCTCCTCAGTTAGGGCAGATACGCAGTATTTT.

This clonotype has only one observation. The chain has TRBV2 and TRBJ1-5, with unresolved D. V was cut by 5 bases and J by 9 bases, with 14 bases left in between. CDR1 and CDR2 from the germline V gene are SNHLY and FYNNEI. The CDR3 extends over 13 amino acids. The CDR3 spells CASSTSPSLPQHF. CDR3 in DNA: TGTGCCAGCAGTACGTCCCCGAGTCTGCCCCAGCATTTT. The whole variable domain, remainder taken from reference TRBV2 and TRBJ1-5, is EPEVTQTPSHQVTQMGQEVILRCVPISNHLYFYWYRQILGQKVEFLVSFYNNEISEKSEIFDDQFSVERPDGSNFTLKIRSTKLEDSAMYFCASSTSPSLPQHFGDGTRLSIL.